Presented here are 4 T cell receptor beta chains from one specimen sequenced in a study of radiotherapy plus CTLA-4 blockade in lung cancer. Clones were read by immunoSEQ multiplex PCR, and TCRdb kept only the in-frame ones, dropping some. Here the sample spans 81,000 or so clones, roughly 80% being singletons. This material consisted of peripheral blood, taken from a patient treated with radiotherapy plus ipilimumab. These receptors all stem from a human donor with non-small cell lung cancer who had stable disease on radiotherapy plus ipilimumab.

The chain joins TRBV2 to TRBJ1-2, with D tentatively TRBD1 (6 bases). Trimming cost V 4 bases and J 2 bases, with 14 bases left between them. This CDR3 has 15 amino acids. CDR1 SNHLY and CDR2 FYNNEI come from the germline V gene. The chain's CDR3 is CASSARQAVNYGYTF. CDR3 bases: TGTGCCAGCAGTGCGCGACAGGCCGTAAACTATGGCTACACCTTC.

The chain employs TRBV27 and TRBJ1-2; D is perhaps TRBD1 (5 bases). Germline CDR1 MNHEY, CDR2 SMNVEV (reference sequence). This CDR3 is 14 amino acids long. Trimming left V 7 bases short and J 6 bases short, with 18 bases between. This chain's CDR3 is CASILGGGLNGYTF. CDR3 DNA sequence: TGTGCCAGCATCCTCGGGGGGGGTCTCAATGGCTACACCTTC.

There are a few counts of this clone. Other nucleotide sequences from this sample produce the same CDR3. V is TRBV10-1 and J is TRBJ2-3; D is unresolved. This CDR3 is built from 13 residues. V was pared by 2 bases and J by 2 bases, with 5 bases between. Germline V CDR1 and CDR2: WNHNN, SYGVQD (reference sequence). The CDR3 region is CASSEGLTDTQYF. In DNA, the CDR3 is TGCGCCAGCAGTGAGGGGCTCACAGATACGCAGTATTTT.

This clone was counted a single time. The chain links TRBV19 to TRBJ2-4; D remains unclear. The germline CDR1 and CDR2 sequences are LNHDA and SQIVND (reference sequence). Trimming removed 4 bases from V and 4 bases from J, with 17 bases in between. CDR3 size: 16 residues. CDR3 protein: CASSKSSGTAKNIQYF. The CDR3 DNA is TGTGCCAGTAGTAAATCGTCTGGCACCGCGAAAAACATTCAGTACTTC.